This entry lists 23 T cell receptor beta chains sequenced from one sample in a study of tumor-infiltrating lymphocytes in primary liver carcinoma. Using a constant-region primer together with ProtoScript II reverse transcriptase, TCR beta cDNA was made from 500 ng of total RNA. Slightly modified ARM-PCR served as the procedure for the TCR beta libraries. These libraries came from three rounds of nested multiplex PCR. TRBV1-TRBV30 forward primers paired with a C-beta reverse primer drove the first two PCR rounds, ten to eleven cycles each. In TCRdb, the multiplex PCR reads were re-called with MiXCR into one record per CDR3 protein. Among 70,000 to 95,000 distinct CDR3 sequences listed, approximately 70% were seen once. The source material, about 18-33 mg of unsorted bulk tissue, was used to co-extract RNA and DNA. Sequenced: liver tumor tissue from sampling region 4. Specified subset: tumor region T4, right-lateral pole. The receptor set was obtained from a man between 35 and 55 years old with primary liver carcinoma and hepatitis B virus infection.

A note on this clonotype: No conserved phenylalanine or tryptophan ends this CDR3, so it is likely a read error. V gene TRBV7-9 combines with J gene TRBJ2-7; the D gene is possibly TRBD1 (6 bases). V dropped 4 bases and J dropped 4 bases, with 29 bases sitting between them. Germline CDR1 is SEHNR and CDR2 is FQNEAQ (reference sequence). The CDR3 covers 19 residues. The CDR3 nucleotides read TGTGCCAGCAGCTCCCCGGGACACCCAAAAACCAGCGAAGGTTACGAGCAGTACATC. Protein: CASSSPGHPKTSEGYEQYI.

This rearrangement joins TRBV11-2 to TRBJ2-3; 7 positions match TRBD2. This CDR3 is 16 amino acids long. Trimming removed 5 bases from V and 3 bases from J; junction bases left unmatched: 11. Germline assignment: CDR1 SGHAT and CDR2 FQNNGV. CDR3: CASSPPTSYSTDTQYF. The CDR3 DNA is TGTGCCAGCAGCCCCCCGACTAGCTACAGTACAGATACGCAGTATTTT.

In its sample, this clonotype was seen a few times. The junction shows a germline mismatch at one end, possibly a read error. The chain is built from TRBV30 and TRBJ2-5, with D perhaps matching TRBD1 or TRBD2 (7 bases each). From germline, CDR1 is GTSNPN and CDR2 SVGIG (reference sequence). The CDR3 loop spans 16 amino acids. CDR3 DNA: TGTGCCTTGAGTGTACGGGGGGCTGGAACCAGGGGGACTCAGTACTTC. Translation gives CALSVRGAGTRGTQYF.

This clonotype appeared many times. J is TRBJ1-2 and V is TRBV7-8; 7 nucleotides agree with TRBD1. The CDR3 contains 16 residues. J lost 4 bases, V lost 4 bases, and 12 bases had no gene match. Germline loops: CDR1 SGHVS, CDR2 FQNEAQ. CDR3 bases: TGTGCCAGCAGCTCATCAACGCTCCGGGACAGCTATGGCTACACCTTC. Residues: CASSSSTLRDSYGYTF.

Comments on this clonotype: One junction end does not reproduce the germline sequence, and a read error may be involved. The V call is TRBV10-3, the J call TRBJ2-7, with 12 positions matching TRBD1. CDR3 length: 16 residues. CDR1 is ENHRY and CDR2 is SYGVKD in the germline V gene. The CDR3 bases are TGTGTCATCAGTGATACCGGGACAGGGGGCAAATACAAGCAGTACTTC. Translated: CVISDTGTGGKYKQYF.

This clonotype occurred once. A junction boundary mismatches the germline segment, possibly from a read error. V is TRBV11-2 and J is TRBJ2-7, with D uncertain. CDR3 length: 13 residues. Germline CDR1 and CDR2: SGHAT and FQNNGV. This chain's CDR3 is CASNLDLSYKQYF. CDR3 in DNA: TGTGCCAGCAATTTAGATCTGTCCTACAAGCAGTACTTC.

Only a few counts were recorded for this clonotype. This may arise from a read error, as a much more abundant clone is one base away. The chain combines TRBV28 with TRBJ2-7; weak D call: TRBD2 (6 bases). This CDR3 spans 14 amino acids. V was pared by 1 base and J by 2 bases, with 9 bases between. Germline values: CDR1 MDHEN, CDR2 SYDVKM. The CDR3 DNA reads TGTGCCAGCAGTTTATCGGGAGAGGCCTACGAGCAGTACTTC. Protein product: CASSLSGEAYEQYF.

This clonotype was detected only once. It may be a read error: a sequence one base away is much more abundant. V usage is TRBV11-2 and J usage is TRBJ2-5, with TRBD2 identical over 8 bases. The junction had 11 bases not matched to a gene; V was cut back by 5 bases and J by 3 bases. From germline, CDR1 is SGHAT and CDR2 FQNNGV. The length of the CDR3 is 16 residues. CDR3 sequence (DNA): TGTGCCAGCAGCCAAACTCGTGGCGGGGGGAAAGAGACCCAGTACTTC. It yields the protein CASSQTRGGGKETQYF.

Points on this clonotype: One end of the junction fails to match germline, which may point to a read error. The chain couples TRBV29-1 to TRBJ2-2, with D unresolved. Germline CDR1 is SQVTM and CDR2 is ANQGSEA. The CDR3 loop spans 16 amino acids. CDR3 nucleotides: TGCAGCGACTTCTATACGGAAGGCCCCCACACCCGGGAGCTGTTTTTT. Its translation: CSDFYTEGPHTRELFF.

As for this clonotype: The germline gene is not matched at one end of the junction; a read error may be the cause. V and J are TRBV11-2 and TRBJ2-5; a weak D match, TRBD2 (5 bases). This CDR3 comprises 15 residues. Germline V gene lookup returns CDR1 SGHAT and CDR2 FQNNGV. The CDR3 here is CASNLTWTAQETQYF. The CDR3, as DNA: TGTGCCAGCAACCTGACCTGGACTGCTCAAGAGACCCAGTATTTC.

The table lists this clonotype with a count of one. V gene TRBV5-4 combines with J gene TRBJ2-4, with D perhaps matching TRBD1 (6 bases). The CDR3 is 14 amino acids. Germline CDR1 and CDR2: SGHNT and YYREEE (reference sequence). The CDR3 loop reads CTCSFQGAKNIQYF. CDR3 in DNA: TGTACCTGCAGCTTTCAGGGGGCCAAAAACATTCAGTACTTC.

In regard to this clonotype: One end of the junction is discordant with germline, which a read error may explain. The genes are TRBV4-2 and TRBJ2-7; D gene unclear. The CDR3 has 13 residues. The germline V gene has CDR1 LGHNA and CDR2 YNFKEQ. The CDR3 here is CASSQFFLYGQYF. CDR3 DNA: TGTGCCAGCAGCCAATTTTTCCTTTACGGGCAGTACTTC.

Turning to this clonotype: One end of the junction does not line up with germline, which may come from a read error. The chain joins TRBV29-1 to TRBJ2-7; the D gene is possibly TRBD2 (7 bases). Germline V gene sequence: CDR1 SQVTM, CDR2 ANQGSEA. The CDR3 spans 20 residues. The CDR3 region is CIVEGGGECTLNPGKYEQYF. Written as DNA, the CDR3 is TGCATCGTTGAGGGGGGAGGGGAGTGTACTCTCAACCCCGGCAAGTACGAGCAGTACTTC.

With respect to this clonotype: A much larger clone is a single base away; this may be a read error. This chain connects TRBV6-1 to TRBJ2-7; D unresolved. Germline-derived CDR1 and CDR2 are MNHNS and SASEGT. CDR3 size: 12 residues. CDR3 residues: CASRYEAYERYF. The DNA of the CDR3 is TGTGCCAGCAGGTACGAAGCCTACGAGCGGTACTTC.

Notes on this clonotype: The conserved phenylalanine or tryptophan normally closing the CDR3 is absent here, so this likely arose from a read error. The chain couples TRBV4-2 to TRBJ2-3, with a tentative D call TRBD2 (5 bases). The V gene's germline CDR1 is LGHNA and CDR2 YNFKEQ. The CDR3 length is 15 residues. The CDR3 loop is CASSQDTGSTDTQYL. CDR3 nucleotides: TGTGCCAGCAGCCAAGATACGGGAAGCACTGATACGCAGTATTTG.

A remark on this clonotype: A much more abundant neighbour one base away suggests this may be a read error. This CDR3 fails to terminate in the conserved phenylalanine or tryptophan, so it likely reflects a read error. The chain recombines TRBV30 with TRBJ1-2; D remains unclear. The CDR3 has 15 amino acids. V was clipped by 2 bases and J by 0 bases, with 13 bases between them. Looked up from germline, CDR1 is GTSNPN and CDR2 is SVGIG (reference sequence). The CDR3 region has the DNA TGTGCCTGGAGTTATCCTCCCGGAGCTAACTATGGCTACACCCTC. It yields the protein CAWSYPPGANYGYTL.

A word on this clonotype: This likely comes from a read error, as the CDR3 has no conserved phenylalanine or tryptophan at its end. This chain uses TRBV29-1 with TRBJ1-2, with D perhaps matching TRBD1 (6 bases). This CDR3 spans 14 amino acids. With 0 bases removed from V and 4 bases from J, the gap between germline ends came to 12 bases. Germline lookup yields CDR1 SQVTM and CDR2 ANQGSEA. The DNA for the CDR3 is TGCAGCGTTGAAGATATCGGGGGGGCCTATGGCTACACCCTC. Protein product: CSVEDIGGAYGYTL.

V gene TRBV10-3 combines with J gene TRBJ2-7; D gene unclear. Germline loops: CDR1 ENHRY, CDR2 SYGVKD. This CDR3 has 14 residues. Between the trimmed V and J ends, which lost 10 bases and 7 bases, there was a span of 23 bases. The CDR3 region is CATSTGVGLDEQYF. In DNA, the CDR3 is TGTGCCACGTCGACTGGCGTGGGCCTGGATGAGCAGTACTTC.

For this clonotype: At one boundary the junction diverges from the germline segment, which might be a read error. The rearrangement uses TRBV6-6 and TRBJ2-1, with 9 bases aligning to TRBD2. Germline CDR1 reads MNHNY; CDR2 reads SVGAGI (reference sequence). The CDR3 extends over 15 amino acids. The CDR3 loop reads CASSLTSGTHNEQFF. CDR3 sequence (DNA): TGTGCCAGTAGTTTGACTAGCGGAACCCACAATGAGCAGTTCTTC.

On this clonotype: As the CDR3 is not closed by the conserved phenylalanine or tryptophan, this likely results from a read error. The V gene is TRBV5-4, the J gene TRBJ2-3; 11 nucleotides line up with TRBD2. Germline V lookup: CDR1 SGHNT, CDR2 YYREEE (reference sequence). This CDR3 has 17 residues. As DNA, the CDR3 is TGTGCCGGCAGTACGGTAACTGGGACTAGCGGCATAGATACGCAGTATTTG. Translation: CAGSTVTGTSGIDTQYL.

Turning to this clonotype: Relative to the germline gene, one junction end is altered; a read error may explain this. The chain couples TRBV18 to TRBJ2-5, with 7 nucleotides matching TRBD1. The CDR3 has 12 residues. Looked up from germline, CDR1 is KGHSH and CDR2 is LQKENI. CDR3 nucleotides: TGTGCCAGCTCGGGACAGCAAGAGGCCCAGTACTTC. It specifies CASSGQQEAQYF. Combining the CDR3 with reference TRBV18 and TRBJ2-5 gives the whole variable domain NAGVMQNPRHLVRRRGQEARLRCSPMKGHSHVYWYRQLPEEGLKFMVYLQKENIIDESGMPKERFSAEFPKEGPSILRIQQVVRGDSAAYFCASSGQQEAQYFGPGTRLLVL.

CDR3 region: CASSQERLTQGHEQFF. CDR3 nucleotides: TGCGCCAGCAGCCAAGAACGTCTAACCCAGGGGCATGAGCAGTTCTTC. V usage is TRBV4-1 and J usage is TRBJ2-1; tentative D call: TRBD1 (6 bases). The CDR3 runs to 16 residues. V was shortened by 0 bases and J by 8 bases, with 17 bases between the two germline ends. Germline CDR1 and CDR2: MGHRA and YSYEKL.

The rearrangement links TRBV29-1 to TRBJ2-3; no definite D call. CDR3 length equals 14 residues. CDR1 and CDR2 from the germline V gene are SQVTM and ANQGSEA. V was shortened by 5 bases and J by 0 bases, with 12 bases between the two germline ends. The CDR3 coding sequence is TGCAGCGTTCTTCCTTTAGGGAGCACAGATACGCAGTATTTT. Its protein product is CSVLPLGSTDTQYF.